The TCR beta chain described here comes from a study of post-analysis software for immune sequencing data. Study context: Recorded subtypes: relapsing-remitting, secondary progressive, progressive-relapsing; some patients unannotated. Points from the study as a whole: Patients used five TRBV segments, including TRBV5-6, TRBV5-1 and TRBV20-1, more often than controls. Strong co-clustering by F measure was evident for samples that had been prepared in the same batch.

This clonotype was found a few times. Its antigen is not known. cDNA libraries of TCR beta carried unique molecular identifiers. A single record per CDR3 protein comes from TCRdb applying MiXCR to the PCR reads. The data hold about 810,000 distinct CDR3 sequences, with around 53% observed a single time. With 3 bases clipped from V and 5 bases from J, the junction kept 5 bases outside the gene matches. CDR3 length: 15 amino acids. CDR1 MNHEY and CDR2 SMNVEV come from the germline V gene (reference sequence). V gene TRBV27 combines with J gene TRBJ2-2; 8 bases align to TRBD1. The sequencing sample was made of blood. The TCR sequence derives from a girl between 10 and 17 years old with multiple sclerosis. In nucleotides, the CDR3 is TGTGCCAGCAGTTTCGGGACAGGCCCTACCGGGGAGCTGTTTTTT. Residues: CASSFGTGPTGELFF.